These 3 T cell receptor beta chains came from one sample sequenced in a study of cytomegalovirus exposure and HLA in healthy donors. The study ran its PCR with 60 Vbeta and 13 Jbeta primers. The repertoire was sequenced with immunoSEQ multiplex PCR; TCRdb's copy has only in-frame clones and lacks some. Among around 30,000 clones, roughly 89% were seen once, and the ten largest hold under 3%. What was sequenced was PBMCs. Source of these receptors: a boy younger than 18 in good health and CMV-seronegative.

The rearrangement uses TRBV13 and TRBJ2-1; D may be TRBD2 (6 bases). Trimming shortened V by 5 bases and J by 7 bases, and 12 bases separated the two germline ends. The germline gives CDR1 PRHDT, CDR2 FYEKMQ (reference sequence). The CDR3 runs 13 residues. This chain's CDR3 is CASSILGRNEQFF. The CDR3 bases are TGTGCCAGCAGCATCCTGGGGAGGAATGAGCAGTTCTTC. Supplemented by reference TRBV13 and TRBJ2-1, the full variable domain reads AAGVIQSPRHLIKEKRETATLKCYPIPRHDTVYWYQQGPGQDPQFLISFYEKMQSDKGSIPDRFSAQQFSDYHSELNMSSLELGDSALYFCASSILGRNEQFFGPGTRLTVL.

The V call is TRBV10-1, the J call TRBJ2-7; 7 nucleotides line up with TRBD1. The CDR3 is 12 residues long. The ends lost 6 bases at V and 7 bases at J; junction bases unmatched: 6. Germline values: CDR1 WNHNN, CDR2 SYGVQD (reference sequence). The CDR3 DNA reads as TGCGCCAGCAGCCCGACAGGGTTAGAGCAGTACTTC. As protein: CASSPTGLEQYF.

The chain employs TRBV7-8 and TRBJ2-1; 9 nucleotides align to TRBD2. Germline trimming cut 1 base from V and 15 bases from J; bases unmatched to any gene: 7. Germline V gene data show CDR1 as SGHVS and CDR2 as FQNEAQ. The CDR3 loop spans 13 amino acids. CDR3 DNA: TGTGCCAGCAGCTTAGATGTAGCGGGGGCCCGGTTCTTC. It yields the protein CASSLDVAGARFF.